Below, one TCR beta chain is given with its context. TCRdb processed the RT-PCR reads anew with MiXCR; each CDR3 protein has one entry. The profile shows about 680,000 distinct CDR3 sequences, approximately 14% of them singletons. CDR3 length: 14 amino acids. CDR1 is SQVTM and CDR2 is ANQGSEA in the germline V gene. Trimming removed 6 bases from V and 1 base from J; junction bases left unmatched: 6. The receptor was isolated from a female donor in good health, serving as a healthy control. This chain connects TRBV29-1 to TRBJ2-7, with 10 bases fitting TRBD2. Sequences were obtained from memory CD4+ T cells from blood. The CDR3 sequence is CSVLLAGRSYEQYF. DNA for the CDR3: TGCAGCGTCCTACTAGCGGGACGTTCCTACGAGCAGTACTTC.